The clone carrying this T cell receptor beta chain was seen a handful of times. Germline V gene sequence: CDR1 SNHLY, CDR2 FYNNEI. V lost 1 base, J lost 0 bases, and 3 bases lay in between. This CDR3 is built from 14 residues. The data were taken from a study of T cell changes during pregnancy in multiple sclerosis. Generated by immunoSEQ multiplex PCR, the TCRdb table keeps only in-frame clones and is missing some. Among about 33,000 clones listed, about 89% were seen once. Sequences were derived from CD4+ T cells from peripheral blood mononuclear cells, sampled in the third trimester of pregnancy. The chain carries TRBV2 and TRBJ1-4; unclear D gene. This TCR was sampled from a female donor in good health, enrolled as a control in a pregnancy study. The CDR3 DNA follows: TGTGCCAGCAGTGAAGGAGCAACTAATGAAAAACTGTTTTTT. Encoded protein: CASSEGATNEKLFF.